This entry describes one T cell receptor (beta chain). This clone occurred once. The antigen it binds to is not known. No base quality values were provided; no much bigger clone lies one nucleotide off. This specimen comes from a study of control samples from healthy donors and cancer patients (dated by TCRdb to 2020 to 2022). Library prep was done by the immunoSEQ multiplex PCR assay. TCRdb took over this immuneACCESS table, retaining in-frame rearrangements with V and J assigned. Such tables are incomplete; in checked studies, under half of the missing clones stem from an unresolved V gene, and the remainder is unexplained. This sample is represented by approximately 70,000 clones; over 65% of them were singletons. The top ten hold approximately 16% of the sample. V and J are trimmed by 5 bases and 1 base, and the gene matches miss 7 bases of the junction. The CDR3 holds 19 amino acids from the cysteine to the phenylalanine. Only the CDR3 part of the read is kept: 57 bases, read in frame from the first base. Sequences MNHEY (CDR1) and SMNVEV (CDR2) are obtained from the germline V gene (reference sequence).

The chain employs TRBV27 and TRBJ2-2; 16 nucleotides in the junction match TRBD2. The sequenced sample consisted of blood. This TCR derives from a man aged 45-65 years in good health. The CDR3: CASSTKGLAGGLNTGELFF. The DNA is TGTGCCAGCAGTACCAAGGGACTAGCGGGAGGGCTGAACACCGGGGAGCTGTTTTTT.